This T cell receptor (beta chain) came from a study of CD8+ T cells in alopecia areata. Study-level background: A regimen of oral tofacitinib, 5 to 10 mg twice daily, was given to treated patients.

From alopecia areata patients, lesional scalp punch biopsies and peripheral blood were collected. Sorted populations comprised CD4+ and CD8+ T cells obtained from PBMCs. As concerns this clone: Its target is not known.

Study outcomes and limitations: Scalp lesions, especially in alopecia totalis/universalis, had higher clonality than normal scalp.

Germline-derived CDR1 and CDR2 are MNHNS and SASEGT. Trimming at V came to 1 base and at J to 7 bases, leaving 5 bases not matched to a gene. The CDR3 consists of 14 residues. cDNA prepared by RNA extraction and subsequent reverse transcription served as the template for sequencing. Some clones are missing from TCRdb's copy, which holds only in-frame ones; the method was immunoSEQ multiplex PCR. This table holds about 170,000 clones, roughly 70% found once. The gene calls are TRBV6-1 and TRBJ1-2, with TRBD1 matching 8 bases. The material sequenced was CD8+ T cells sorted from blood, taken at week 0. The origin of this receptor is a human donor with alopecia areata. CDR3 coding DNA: TGTGCCAGCAGTGAAGGACAGGGGCTGGGTGGCTACACCTTC. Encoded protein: CASSEGQGLGGYTF.